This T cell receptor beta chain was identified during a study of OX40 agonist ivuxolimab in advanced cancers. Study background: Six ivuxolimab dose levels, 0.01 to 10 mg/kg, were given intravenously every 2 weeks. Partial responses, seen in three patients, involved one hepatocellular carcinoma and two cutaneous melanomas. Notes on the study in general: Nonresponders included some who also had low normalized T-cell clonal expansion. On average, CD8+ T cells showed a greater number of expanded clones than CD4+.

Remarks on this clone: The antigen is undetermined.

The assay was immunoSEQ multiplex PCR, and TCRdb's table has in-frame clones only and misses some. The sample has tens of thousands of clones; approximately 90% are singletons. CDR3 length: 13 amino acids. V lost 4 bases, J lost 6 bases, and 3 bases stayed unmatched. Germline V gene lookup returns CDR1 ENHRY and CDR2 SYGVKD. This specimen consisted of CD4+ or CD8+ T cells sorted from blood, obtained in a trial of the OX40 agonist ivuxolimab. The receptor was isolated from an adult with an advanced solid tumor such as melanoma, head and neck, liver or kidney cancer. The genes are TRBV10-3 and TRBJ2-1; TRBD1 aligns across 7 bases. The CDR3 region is CAISGDSSNEQFF. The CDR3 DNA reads TGTGCCATCAGTGGGGACAGCTCCAATGAGCAGTTCTTC.